These 29 T cell receptor beta chains originate from one sample sequenced in a study of blood T cell repertoires in COVID-19. Some clones are missing from TCRdb's copy, which holds only in-frame ones; the method was immunoSEQ multiplex PCR. The sample has 100,000 to 150,000 clones, more than 80% seen once. Sequences were obtained from peripheral blood. Receptors were obtained from a woman aged 80 or over with COVID-19, enrolled during active disease.

The chain is built from TRBV7-6 and TRBJ1-5, with 8 bases that match TRBD1. The CDR3 is made up of 15 amino acids. The junction had 6 bases not matched to a gene; V was cut back by 7 bases and J by 1 base. The V gene's germline CDR1 is SGHVS and CDR2 FNYEAQ. The CDR3: CASTQRQGSNQPQHF. As DNA, the CDR3 is TGTGCCAGCACACAAAGACAGGGGAGCAATCAGCCCCAGCATTTT.

The rearrangement uses TRBV9 and TRBJ1-2; D unresolved. The CDR3 consists of 13 residues. The germline V gene has CDR1 SGDLS and CDR2 YYNGEE. V dropped 5 bases and J dropped 0 bases, with 8 bases sitting between them. CDR3 sequence reads: CASSPGSNYGYTF. In DNA, the CDR3 is TGTGCCAGCAGTCCGGGGTCTAACTATGGCTACACCTTC.

The V gene is TRBV6-6, the J gene TRBJ2-2, with D unresolved. Germline V gene data show CDR1 as MNHNY and CDR2 as SVGAGI (reference sequence). With 6 bases removed from V and 7 bases from J, the gap between germline ends came to 6 bases. CDR3 size: 11 residues. CDR3 protein: CASRENGELFF. CDR3 nucleotides: TGTGCCAGCAGGGAGAACGGGGAGCTGTTTTTT.

The chain links TRBV28 to TRBJ1-1; D might be TRBD1 (5 bases). Per germline, CDR1 MDHEN and CDR2 SYDVKM. The CDR3 contains 11 residues. With 3 bases removed from V and 11 bases from J, the gap between germline ends came to 10 bases. The CDR3 sequence is CASSLGLNAFF. DNA of the CDR3: TGTGCCAGCAGTTTGGGGCTAAATGCTTTCTTT.

This clone was observed a few times. The rearrangement links TRBV18 to TRBJ2-5; 14 positions agree with TRBD2. This CDR3 has 17 residues. CDR1 and CDR2 (germline): KGHSH, LQKENI. Losses at the gene ends were 8 bases for V and 6 bases for J; bases not matched to a gene: 14. The chain's CDR3 is CASNAESGLAGGKTQYF. The CDR3 DNA reads TGTGCCAGCAATGCAGAGAGCGGACTAGCGGGGGGAAAGACCCAGTACTTC.

V and J are TRBV3-1 (or the pseudogene TRBV3-2) and TRBJ1-1, with D possibly TRBD1 on 5 matching bases. V shed 4 bases and J shed 0 bases, with 24 bases lying between them. The CDR3 has 19 residues. Germline CDR1 is LGHDT and CDR2 is YNNKEL (reference sequence). Here the CDR3 reads CASSPRRDLDGDMNTEAFF. In nucleotides, the CDR3 is TGTGCCAGCAGCCCAAGGAGGGACCTCGATGGGGATATGAACACTGAAGCTTTCTTT.

This chain links TRBV9 with TRBJ2-5; 9 bases agree with TRBD1. The germline gives CDR1 SGDLS, CDR2 YYNGEE. The CDR3 sequence is 15 residues long. With 4 bases clipped from V and 5 bases from J, the junction kept 9 bases outside the gene matches. CDR3 nucleotide sequence: TGTGCCAGCAGCTTCTCGGGGACAGGGTCTGAGACCCAGTACTTC. As protein: CASSFSGTGSETQYF.

The chain employs TRBV29-1 and TRBJ1-1; TRBD1 is a possible D gene (5 bases). There are 14 residues in the CDR3. Germline V gives CDR1 SQVTM, CDR2 ANQGSEA. For the CDR3, the DNA is TGCAGTCCTCCCCGGGCAGGGCCCGTTACTGAAGCTTTCTTT. Translation: CSPPRAGPVTEAFF.

The chain carries TRBV28 and TRBJ2-7; TRBD2 agrees at 7 bases. In germline, CDR1 is MDHEN, CDR2 SYDVKM. The CDR3 runs to 14 residues. V lost 5 bases to trimming and J lost 2 bases; unmatched junction nucleotides: 6. CDR3 DNA sequence: TGTGCCAGCAGTCCACCGGGACTAACCTACGAGCAGTACTTC. The encoded protein is CASSPPGLTYEQYF.

The chain has TRBV2 and TRBJ1-2; possible D gene TRBD1, 6 bases. Germline V lookup: CDR1 SNHLY, CDR2 FYNNEI. The CDR3 is made up of 10 amino acids. Between the trimmed V and J ends, which lost 9 bases and 9 bases, there was a span of 11 bases. The CDR3: CARGGPSYTF. CDR3 nucleotide sequence: TGTGCCAGAGGGGGACCCAGCTACACCTTC.

The rearrangement uses TRBV6-2 or TRBV6-3 and TRBJ2-1; TRBD1 matches 8 bases. Germline CDR1 and CDR2: MNHEY and SVGEGT. V was clipped by 2 bases and J by 3 bases; unmatched bases: 6. The CDR3 consists of 16 residues. CDR3 region: CASSYTTGGFYNEQFF. For the CDR3, the DNA is TGTGCCAGCAGTTACACCACAGGGGGGTTCTACAATGAGCAGTTCTTC.

The chain carries TRBV15 and TRBJ1-2; TRBD1 agrees at 9 bases. This CDR3 region has 19 residues. Germline values: CDR1 LNHNV, CDR2 YYDKDF (reference sequence). Trimming at V came to 0 bases and at J to 1 base, leaving 12 bases not matched to a gene. The CDR3 sequence is CATSRDWWDRDSNNYGYTF. For the CDR3, the DNA is TGTGCCACCAGCAGAGATTGGTGGGACAGGGATAGTAATAACTATGGCTACACCTTC.

This clone was counted once. V usage is TRBV27 and J usage is TRBJ2-1, with a weak D call TRBD2 (5 bases). The CDR3 is 12 amino acids. V gave up 4 bases and J gave up 9 bases, with 10 bases separating them. Germline CDR1 and CDR2: MNHEY and SMNVEV (reference sequence). The CDR3 nucleotides read TGTGCCAGCAGTTCGAGGGTGGGTGAGCAGTTCTTC. Its translation is CASSSRVGEQFF.

The gene calls are TRBV10-3 and TRBJ1-1, with 12 bases identical to TRBD1. From germline, CDR1 is ENHRY and CDR2 SYGVKD. Trimming cost V 6 bases and J 6 bases; bases outside gene matches: 8. There are 15 residues in the CDR3. The CDR3 region is CAIRSPGQGAPEAFF. As DNA, the CDR3 is TGTGCCATCAGGAGTCCGGGACAGGGGGCTCCTGAAGCTTTCTTT.

This clone was seen a few times. J is TRBJ1-1 and V is TRBV20-1; TRBD1 is a possible D gene (5 bases). The CDR3 length is 14 residues. V was trimmed by 3 bases and J by 8 bases, leaving 19 bases between them. Germline assignment: CDR1 DFQATT and CDR2 SNEGSKA (reference sequence). The CDR3 DNA sequence: TGCAGTGCTAGTGCCGACAGCTGGGGCACCGAAGCTTTCTTT. Residues: CSASADSWGTEAFF.

A single count supports this clone. CDR3 sequence: CASSVGSPGYNEQFF. CDR3 in DNA: TGTGCCAGCAGCGTAGGGTCCCCAGGCTACAATGAGCAGTTCTTC. The chain recombines TRBV9 with TRBJ2-1, with D hard to call. CDR1 SGDLS and CDR2 YYNGEE come from the germline V gene. CDR3 length equals 15 residues. The V end was cut by 0 bases, the J end by 3 bases, with 10 bases between.

This rearrangement joins TRBV4-2 to TRBJ2-1; weak D call: TRBD2 (6 bases). The CDR3 runs to 14 residues. Trimming shortened V by 0 bases and J by 8 bases, and 11 bases separated the two germline ends. CDR1 is LGHNA and CDR2 is YNFKEQ in the germline V gene. CDR3 sequence reads: CASSQELTGDEQFF. In DNA, the CDR3 is TGTGCCAGCAGCCAAGAACTGACGGGGGATGAGCAGTTCTTC.

CDR3 residues: CASSVAGQESYEQYF. For the CDR3, the DNA is TGTGCCAGCAGCGTAGCGGGACAGGAATCCTACGAGCAGTACTTC. The genes are TRBV9 and TRBJ2-7; 8 bases are a match to TRBD1. The junction had 3 bases not matched to a gene; V was cut back by 0 bases and J by 1 base. Per the germline V gene, CDR1 is SGDLS and CDR2 is YYNGEE. This CDR3 spans 15 amino acids.

The CDR3 DNA is TGTGCCAGCGATAGCGCCCTACGAGAAAAACTGTTTTTT. Amino acids: CASDSALREKLFF. The J gene is TRBJ1-4, the V gene TRBV2; D gene uncertain. CDR1 and CDR2 (germline): SNHLY, FYNNEI. Trimming removed 8 bases from V and 8 bases from J, with 15 bases in between. This CDR3 region has 13 residues.

The chain combines TRBV11-2 with TRBJ1-2; 9 bases agree with TRBD1. V lost 6 bases to trimming and J lost 1 base; unmatched junction nucleotides: 3. CDR3 size: 14 residues. The germline V gene has CDR1 SGHAT and CDR2 FQNNGV. The CDR3 here is CASRLDRGNYGYTF. The CDR3 DNA sequence: TGTGCCAGCAGGCTGGACAGGGGTAACTATGGCTACACCTTC.

This chain links TRBV7-2 with TRBJ1-5, with a tentative D call TRBD1 (5 bases). Looked up from germline, CDR1 is SGHTA and CDR2 is FQGNSA. Trimming removed 1 base from V and 4 bases from J, with 11 bases in between. CDR3 length: 15 amino acids. CDR3 sequence (DNA): TGTGCCAGCAGCTTAGATGGGGGGGGGAATCAGCCCCAGCATTTT. Its protein product is CASSLDGGGNQPQHF.

The chain uses TRBV7-2 and TRBJ2-1, with TRBD2 matching over 7 bases. Germline CDR1 reads SGHTA; CDR2 reads FQGNSA. The CDR3 spans 15 residues. Germline trimming cut 4 bases from V and 7 bases from J; bases unmatched to any gene: 10. CDR3 loop: CASSSFPGGGNEQFF. CDR3 nucleotides: TGTGCCAGCAGCTCCTTTCCGGGAGGCGGGAATGAGCAGTTCTTC.

This chain connects TRBV6-5 to TRBJ2-1, with a weak D call TRBD2 (5 bases). Trimming took 8 bases from V and 7 from J, leaving 18 bases between them. Germline V gene lookup returns CDR1 MNHEY and CDR2 SVGAGI. CDR3 length equals 14 residues. The CDR3 nucleotides are TGTGCCAGCGGGAGAGGAGAAGTCAGAAATGAGCAGTTCTTC. Its translation is CASGRGEVRNEQFF.

V gene TRBV2 combines with J gene TRBJ2-7; TRBD2 matches 9 bases. Trimming removed 4 bases from V and 7 bases from J; junction bases left unmatched: 8. Germline V lookup: CDR1 SNHLY, CDR2 FYNNEI. CDR3 length equals 14 residues. Here the CDR3 DNA reads TGTGCCAGCAGTGCCCTAGCGGGGACGGGGGAGCAGTACTTC. Its protein is CASSALAGTGEQYF.

This rearrangement joins TRBV21-1 to TRBJ2-1; the table's D call of TRBD2 was not tested on the DNA. TRBV21-1 is given as a pseudogene. CDR3 length: 16 amino acids. CDR3 DNA sequence: TGTGCCAGCAGCACCCGACTAGCGGGAGGTTACAATGAGCAGTTCTTC. Its protein is CASSTRLAGGYNEQFF.

This chain uses TRBV6-2 or TRBV6-3 with TRBJ2-7; D not resolved. Between the trimmed V and J ends, which lost 3 bases and 3 bases, there was a span of 9 bases. The CDR3 contains 13 residues. Germline CDR1 MNHEY, CDR2 SVGEGT. The CDR3 DNA is TGTGCCAGCAGTTATGATGTAGTCTACGAGCAGTACTTC. Its protein is CASSYDVVYEQYF.

V gene TRBV29-1 combines with J gene TRBJ2-7, with 10 bases fitting TRBD2. The CDR3 loop spans 16 amino acids. The germline V gene has CDR1 SQVTM and CDR2 ANQGSEA. Trimming removed 4 bases from V and 4 bases from J; junction bases left unmatched: 13. The DNA for the CDR3 is TGCAGCGTTGTAATAAGAAAGAATAGCGGGAGGTACGAGCAGTACTTC. Encoded protein: CSVVIRKNSGRYEQYF.

The chain uses TRBV3-1 (or the pseudogene TRBV3-2) and TRBJ2-7; perhaps TRBD2 as D (6 bases). Trimming pared 6 bases from V and 4 bases from J, leaving 10 bases between. The CDR3 has 12 residues. Germline values: CDR1 LGHDT, CDR2 YNNKEL (reference sequence). CDR3 sequence: CASSPGGYEQYF. In nucleotides, the CDR3 is TGTGCCAGCAGTCCCGGGGGTTACGAGCAGTACTTC.

The chain has TRBV19 and TRBJ1-6; TRBD1 aligns across 7 bases. This CDR3 spans 15 amino acids. Germline CDR1 reads LNHDA; CDR2 reads SQIVND (reference sequence). Germline trimming cut 5 bases from V and 8 bases from J; bases unmatched to any gene: 9. The CDR3 sequence is CASSFDGQADSPLHF. Here the CDR3 DNA reads TGTGCCAGTAGTTTCGACGGACAGGCGGATTCACCCCTCCACTTT.